This T cell receptor beta chain was obtained from a study of blood T cell repertoires in COVID-19. Overall study: PBMCs, B-cell-depleted T cells, or T cells were the source of the cDNA or gDNA that made up the material.

The CDR3 spans 14 residues. Trimming removed 1 base from V and 3 bases from J, with 6 bases in between. Looked up from germline, CDR1 is MNHNS and CDR2 is SASEGT. Original processing notes: The assay estimated nucleated cells by amplifying reference gene primers. The table came from immunoSEQ multiplex PCR; TCRdb's copy has only in-frame clones and leaves some out. The DNA was the basis for D and trimming; V, J and clone size are from that table. This repertoire shows roughly 250,000 clones, about 80% found once; its top ten account for around 2%. The receptor's source is a woman older than 75 with acute or convalescent COVID-19. Sequenced material: peripheral blood. The chain carries TRBV6-1 and TRBJ2-2; D is ambiguous. This chain's CDR3 is CASSEVSYTGELFF. CDR3 DNA sequence: TGTGCCAGCAGTGAAGTGTCATACACCGGGGAGCTGTTTTTT.